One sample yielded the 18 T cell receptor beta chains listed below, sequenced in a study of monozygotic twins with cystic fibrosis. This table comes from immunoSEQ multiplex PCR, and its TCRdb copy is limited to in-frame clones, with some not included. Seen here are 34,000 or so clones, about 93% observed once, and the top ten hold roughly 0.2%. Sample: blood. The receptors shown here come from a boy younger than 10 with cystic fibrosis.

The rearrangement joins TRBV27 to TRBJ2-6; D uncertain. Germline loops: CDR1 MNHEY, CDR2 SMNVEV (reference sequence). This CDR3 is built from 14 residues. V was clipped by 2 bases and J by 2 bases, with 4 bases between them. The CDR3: CASSLQAGANVLTF. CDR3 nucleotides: TGTGCCAGCAGTTTACAAGCTGGGGCCAACGTCCTGACTTTC.

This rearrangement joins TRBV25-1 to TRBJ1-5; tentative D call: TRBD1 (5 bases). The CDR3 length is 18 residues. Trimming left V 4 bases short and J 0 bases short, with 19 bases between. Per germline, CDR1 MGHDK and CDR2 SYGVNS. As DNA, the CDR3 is TGTGCCAGCAGTGGGGCCCGTGGGACGGGAGATAGCAATCAGCCCCAGCATTTT. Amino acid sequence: CASSGARGTGDSNQPQHF.

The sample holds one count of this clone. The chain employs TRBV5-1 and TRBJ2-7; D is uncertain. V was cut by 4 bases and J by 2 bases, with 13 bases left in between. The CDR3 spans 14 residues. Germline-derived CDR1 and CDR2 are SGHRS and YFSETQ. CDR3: CASSPDVPTYEQYF. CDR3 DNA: TGCGCCAGCAGCCCTGACGTTCCTACCTACGAGCAGTACTTC.

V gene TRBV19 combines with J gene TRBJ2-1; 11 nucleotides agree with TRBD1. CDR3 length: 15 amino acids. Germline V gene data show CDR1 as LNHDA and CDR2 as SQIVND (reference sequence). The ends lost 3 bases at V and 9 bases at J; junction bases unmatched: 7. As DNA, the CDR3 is TGTGCCAGTAGTATTCGGGGACAGGGGGAGACTGAGCAGTTCTTC. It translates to CASSIRGQGETEQFF.

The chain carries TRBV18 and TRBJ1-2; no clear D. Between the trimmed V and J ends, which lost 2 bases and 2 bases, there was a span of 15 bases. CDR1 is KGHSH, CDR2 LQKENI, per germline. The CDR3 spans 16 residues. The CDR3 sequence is CASSPNPENLNYGYTF. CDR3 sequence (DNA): TGTGCCAGCTCACCAAACCCCGAGAACTTAAACTATGGCTACACCTTC.

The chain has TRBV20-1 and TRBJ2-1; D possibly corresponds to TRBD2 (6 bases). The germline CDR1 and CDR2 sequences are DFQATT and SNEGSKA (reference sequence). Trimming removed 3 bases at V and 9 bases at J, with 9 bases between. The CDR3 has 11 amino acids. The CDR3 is CSARGDSEQFF. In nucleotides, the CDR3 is TGCAGTGCTAGGGGGGACTCTGAGCAGTTCTTC.

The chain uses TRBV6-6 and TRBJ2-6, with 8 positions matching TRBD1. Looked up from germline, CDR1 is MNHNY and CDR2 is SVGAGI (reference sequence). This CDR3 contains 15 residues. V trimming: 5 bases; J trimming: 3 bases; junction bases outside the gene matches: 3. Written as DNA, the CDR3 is TGTGCCAGCAGTCCGGGGACAGGTGGGGCCAACGTCCTGACTTTC. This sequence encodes CASSPGTGGANVLTF.

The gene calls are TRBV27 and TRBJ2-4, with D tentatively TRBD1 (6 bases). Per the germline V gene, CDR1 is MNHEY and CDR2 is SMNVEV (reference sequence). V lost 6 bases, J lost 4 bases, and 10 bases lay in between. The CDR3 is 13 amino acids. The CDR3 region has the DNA TGTGCCAGCAGCCCAGGACAGAAAAACATTCAGTACTTC. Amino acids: CASSPGQKNIQYF.

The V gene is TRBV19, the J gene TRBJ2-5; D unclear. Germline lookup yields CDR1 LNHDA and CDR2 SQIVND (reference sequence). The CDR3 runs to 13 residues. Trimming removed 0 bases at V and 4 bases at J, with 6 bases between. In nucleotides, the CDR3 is TGTGCCAGTAGTATAGACTCTGGAGAGACCCAGTACTTC. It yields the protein CASSIDSGETQYF.

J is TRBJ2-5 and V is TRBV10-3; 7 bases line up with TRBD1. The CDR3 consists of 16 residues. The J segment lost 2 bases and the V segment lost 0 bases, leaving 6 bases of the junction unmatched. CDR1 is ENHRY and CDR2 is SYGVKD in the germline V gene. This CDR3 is CAISESRGRPQETQYF. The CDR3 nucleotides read TGTGCCATCAGTGAGTCTAGGGGGCGCCCACAAGAGACCCAGTACTTC.

The CDR3 protein is CASSLRGSNQPQHF. CDR3 nucleotides: TGTGCCAGCAGCTTGCGGGGTAGCAATCAGCCCCAGCATTTT. The chain joins TRBV5-4 to TRBJ1-5; D call uncertain. The germline V gene has CDR1 SGHNT and CDR2 YYREEE (reference sequence). The CDR3 totals 14 residues. V was clipped by 1 base and J by 0 bases, with 5 bases between them.

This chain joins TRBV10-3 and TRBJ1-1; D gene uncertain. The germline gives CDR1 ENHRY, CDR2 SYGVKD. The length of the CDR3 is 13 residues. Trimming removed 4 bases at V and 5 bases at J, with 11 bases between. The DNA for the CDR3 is TGTGCCATCAGTGGCCAGGAGGAAACTGAAGCTTTCTTT. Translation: CAISGQEETEAFF.

Here the CDR3 DNA reads TGTGCCAGCAGCCCCTACACAGGGGAAGGCGGCTACACCTTC. Encoded protein: CASSPYTGEGGYTF. The gene calls are TRBV9 and TRBJ1-2; 7 bases agree with TRBD1. V gave up 4 bases and J gave up 8 bases; unmatched junction bases: 11. In germline, CDR1 is SGDLS, CDR2 YYNGEE. CDR3 length: 14 residues.

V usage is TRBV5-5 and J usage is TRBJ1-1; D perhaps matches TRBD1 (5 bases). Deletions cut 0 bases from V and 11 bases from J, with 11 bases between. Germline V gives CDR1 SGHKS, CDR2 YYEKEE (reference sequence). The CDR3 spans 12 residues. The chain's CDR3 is CASSLGGVLAFF. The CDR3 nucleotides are TGTGCCAGCAGCTTGGGAGGGGTTTTGGCTTTCTTT.

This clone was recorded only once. CDR3 sequence: CASSRDSHNEQFF. The DNA for the CDR3 is TGCGCCAGCAGCAGGGACAGCCACAATGAGCAGTTCTTC. The chain joins TRBV5-1 to TRBJ2-1; 7 bases match TRBD1. Germline CDR1 reads SGHRS; CDR2 reads YFSETQ. CDR3 length: 13 residues. The J segment lost 5 bases and the V segment lost 4 bases, leaving 3 bases of the junction unmatched. The full variable domain, rest sourced from reference TRBV5-1 and TRBJ2-1, is KAGVTQTPRYLIKTRGQQVTLSCSPISGHRSVSWYQQTPGQGLQFLFEYFSETQRNKGNFPGRFSGRQFSNSRSEMNVSTLELGDSALYLCASSRDSHNEQFFGPGTRLTVL.

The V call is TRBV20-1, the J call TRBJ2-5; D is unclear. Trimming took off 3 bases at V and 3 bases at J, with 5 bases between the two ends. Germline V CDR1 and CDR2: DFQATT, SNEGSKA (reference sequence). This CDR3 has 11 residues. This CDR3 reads CSASIEETQYF. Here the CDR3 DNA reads TGCAGTGCTAGCATAGAAGAGACCCAGTACTTC.

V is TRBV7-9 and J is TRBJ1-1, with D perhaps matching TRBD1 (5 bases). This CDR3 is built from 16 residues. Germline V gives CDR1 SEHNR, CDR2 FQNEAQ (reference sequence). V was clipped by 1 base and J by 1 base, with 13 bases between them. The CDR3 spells CASSLVFGGGNTEAFF. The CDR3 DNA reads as TGTGCCAGCAGCTTAGTATTCGGGGGAGGGAACACTGAAGCTTTCTTT.

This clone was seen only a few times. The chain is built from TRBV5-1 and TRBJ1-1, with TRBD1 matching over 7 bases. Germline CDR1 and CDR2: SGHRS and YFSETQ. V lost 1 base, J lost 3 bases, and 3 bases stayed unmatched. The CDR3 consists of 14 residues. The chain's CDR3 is CASSLTRGDTEAFF. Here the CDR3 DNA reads TGCGCCAGCAGCTTGACCAGGGGGGACACTGAAGCTTTCTTT.